One sample yielded the 14 T cell receptor beta chains listed below, sequenced in a study of blood T cell repertoires in COVID-19. Data came from immunoSEQ multiplex PCR; TCRdb stores just in-frame clones and leaves some out. The sample lists approximately 190,000 clones, over 75% occurring once. Sequencing used peripheral blood. The receptors come from an elderly man with acute or convalescent COVID-19.

This clone is a singleton in its sample. The rearrangement uses TRBV5-1 and TRBJ2-1; 8 nucleotides match TRBD2. Trimming took 0 bases from V and 3 from J; bases not matched to a gene: 2. Germline V gene data show CDR1 as SGHRS and CDR2 as YFSETQ. This CDR3 contains 15 residues. CDR3 in amino acids: CASSLGSGNYNEQFF. For the CDR3, the DNA is TGCGCCAGCAGCTTGGGTAGCGGGAACTACAATGAGCAGTTCTTC.

Points on this clone: The identical CDR3 is also encoded by other nucleotide sequences in the sample. The V call is TRBV2, the J call TRBJ1-5; 8 positions agree with TRBD1. CDR1 and CDR2 from the germline V gene are SNHLY and FYNNEI. The trim removed 4 bases at V and 6 bases at J, leaving 5 bases unmatched. The CDR3 loop spans 14 amino acids. The CDR3 is CASSGQGLGQPQHF. Here the CDR3 DNA reads TGTGCCAGCAGTGGACAGGGGCTGGGTCAGCCCCAGCATTTT.

The gene calls are TRBV19 and TRBJ2-7, with D possibly being TRBD2 (6 bases). The CDR3 has 15 residues. Trimming removed 6 bases from V and 4 bases from J, with 19 bases in between. Germline CDR1 reads LNHDA; CDR2 reads SQIVND (reference sequence). The CDR3 reads CASSTVRRERYEQYF. CDR3 sequence (DNA): TGTGCCAGTAGCACCGTAAGGAGGGAGCGATACGAGCAGTACTTC. Together with reference TRBV19 and TRBJ2-7, the CDR3 gives the full variable domain: DGGITQSPKYLFRKEGQNVTLSCEQNLNHDAMYWYRQDPGQGLRLIYYSQIVNDFQKGDIAEGYSVSREKKESFPLTVTSAQKNPTAFYLCASSTVRRERYEQYFGPGTRLTVT.

The V gene is TRBV18, the J gene TRBJ2-2; D is unclear. This CDR3 region has 15 residues. V was clipped by 2 bases and J by 3 bases, with 10 bases between them. Germline lookup yields CDR1 KGHSH and CDR2 LQKENI. The DNA for the CDR3 is TGTGCCAGCTCACCAGGGCTACAACACACCGGGGAGCTGTTTTTT. Protein: CASSPGLQHTGELFF.

On this clone: Other DNA sequences in the sample encode the same CDR3. This chain links TRBV30 with TRBJ1-1, with D perhaps TRBD1 (6 bases). The CDR3 sequence is 13 residues long. V lost 3 bases to trimming and J lost 4 bases, with 12 bases between them. Germline CDR1 and CDR2: GTSNPN and SVGIG (reference sequence). The CDR3 coding sequence is TGTGCCTGGAGACAGGGCCAAGGCACTGAAGCTTTCTTT. This codes for CAWRQGQGTEAFF.

In this sample, this clone turned up once. The rearrangement joins TRBV7-3 to TRBJ2-2, with 9 bases matching TRBD2. CDR3 length: 17 residues. The V segment lost 5 bases and the J segment 6 bases; nucleotides outside the gene matches: 13. CDR1 is SGHTA and CDR2 is FQGTGA in the germline V gene. In DNA, the CDR3 is TGTGCCAGCAGCCACCATAGCGGCGGGAGGGGACCCGGGGAGCTGTTTTTT. As protein: CASSHHSGGRGPGELFF.

The rearrangement uses TRBV5-1 and TRBJ2-3, with TRBD2 as a possible D gene (5 bases). V lost 0 bases, J lost 2 bases, and 13 bases lay in between. CDR3 size: 16 residues. Germline V gives CDR1 SGHRS, CDR2 YFSETQ. The DNA of the CDR3 is TGCGCCAGCAGCTTGGGGAGCGGAGGCAACACAGATACGCAGTATTTT. It translates to CASSLGSGGNTDTQYF.

The chain links TRBV11-2 to TRBJ2-3; TRBD2 matches 7 bases. CDR1 SGHAT and CDR2 FQNNGV come from the germline V gene. Losses at the gene ends were 4 bases for V and 4 bases for J; bases not matched to a gene: 17. The CDR3 consists of 18 residues. The CDR3 loop reads CASSWLLQMSGIADTQYF. The CDR3 coding sequence is TGTGCCAGCAGCTGGCTTCTCCAAATGAGCGGGATAGCAGATACGCAGTATTTT. Full variable domain (missing parts from reference TRBV11-2 and TRBJ2-3): EAGVAQSPRYKIIEKRQSVAFWCNPISGHATLYWYQQILGQGPKLLIQFQNNGVVDDSQLPKDRFSAERLKGVDSTLKIQPAKLEDSAVYLCASSWLLQMSGIADTQYFGPGTRLTVL.

The chain has TRBV30 and TRBJ2-1; D might be TRBD1 (6 bases). The V gene lost 0 bases and the J gene lost 8 bases, with 14 bases spanning the gap. Germline V gene lookup returns CDR1 GTSNPN and CDR2 SVGIG (reference sequence). The CDR3 has 14 residues. The CDR3 sequence is CAWSVWDTNYEQFF. The CDR3 nucleotides read TGTGCCTGGAGTGTATGGGACACTAACTATGAGCAGTTCTTC.

This chain uses TRBV6-6 with TRBJ2-1, with TRBD2 matching over 10 bases. Germline assignment: CDR1 MNHNY and CDR2 SVGAGI (reference sequence). The CDR3 covers 16 residues. V gave up 2 bases and J gave up 4 bases; unmatched junction bases: 5. For the CDR3, the DNA is TGTGCCAGCAGTTACGTGGCTAGCGGGAGTTACAATGAGCAGTTCTTC. This sequence encodes CASSYVASGSYNEQFF.

The CDR3 DNA follows: TGTGCCAGCAGCTTAGCGCTAGCACCCCTCCACTTT. Translation gives CASSLALAPLHF. V gene TRBV7-8 combines with J gene TRBJ1-6; D is uncertain. The V and J ends lost 0 bases and 11 bases respectively, with 5 bases between them. CDR1 and CDR2 from the germline V gene are SGHVS and FQNEAQ. CDR3 length equals 12 residues.

Regarding this clone: A read error may account for a junction end that differs from germline. J is TRBJ1-5 and V is TRBV19; D not certain. The CDR3 spans 12 residues. The germline V gene encodes CDR1 LNHDA and CDR2 SQIVND (reference sequence). CDR3 nucleotide sequence: TGTGCCAGTAGAATAGACTACCAGCCCCAGCATTTT. This encodes CASRIDYQPQHF.

The table lists this clone with a count of one. V gene TRBV9 combines with J gene TRBJ2-2; 11 bases match TRBD2. This CDR3 is built from 21 residues. Losses at the gene ends were 4 bases for V and 8 bases for J; bases not matched to a gene: 25. The germline gives CDR1 SGDLS, CDR2 YYNGEE. The DNA for the CDR3 is TGTGCCAGCAGCATCTACCCTTACCTGACTAGCGGGGCGGTCCTAGGGGGGGAGCTGTTTTTT. Translating gives CASSIYPYLTSGAVLGGELFF.

The rearrangement uses TRBV6-2 or TRBV6-3 and TRBJ2-7; 7 nucleotides line up with TRBD2. This CDR3 contains 15 residues. Germline V gene lookup returns CDR1 MNHEY and CDR2 SVGEGT. The CDR3, as DNA: TGTGCCAGCAGTTACTCCGGGACTACCTCCTCCGAGCAGTACGTC. It specifies CASSYSGTTSSEQYV.